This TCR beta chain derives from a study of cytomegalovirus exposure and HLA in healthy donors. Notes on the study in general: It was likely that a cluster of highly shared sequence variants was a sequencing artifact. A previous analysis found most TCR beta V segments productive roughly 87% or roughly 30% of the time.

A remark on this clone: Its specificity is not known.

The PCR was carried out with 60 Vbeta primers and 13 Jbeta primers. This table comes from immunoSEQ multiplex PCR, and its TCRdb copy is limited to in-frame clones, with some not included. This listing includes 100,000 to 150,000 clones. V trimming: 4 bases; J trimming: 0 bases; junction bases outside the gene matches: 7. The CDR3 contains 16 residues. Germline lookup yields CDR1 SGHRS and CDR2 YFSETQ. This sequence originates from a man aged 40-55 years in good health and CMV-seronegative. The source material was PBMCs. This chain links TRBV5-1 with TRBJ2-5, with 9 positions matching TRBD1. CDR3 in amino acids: CASSRRTGADQETQYF. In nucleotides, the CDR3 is TGCGCCAGCAGCCGGAGGACAGGGGCCGACCAAGAGACCCAGTACTTC.